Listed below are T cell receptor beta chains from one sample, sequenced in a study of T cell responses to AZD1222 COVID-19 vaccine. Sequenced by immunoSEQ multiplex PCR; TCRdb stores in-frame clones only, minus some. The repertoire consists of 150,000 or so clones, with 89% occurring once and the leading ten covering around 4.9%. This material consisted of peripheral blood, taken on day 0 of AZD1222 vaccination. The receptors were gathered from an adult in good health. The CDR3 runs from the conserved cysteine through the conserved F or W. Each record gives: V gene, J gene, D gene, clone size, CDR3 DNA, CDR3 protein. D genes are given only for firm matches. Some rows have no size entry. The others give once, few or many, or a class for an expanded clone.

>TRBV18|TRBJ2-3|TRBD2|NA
TGTGCCAGCTCACCCCGCAGCGGGATATGGGGAGATACGCAGTATTTT
CASSPRSGIWGDTQYF
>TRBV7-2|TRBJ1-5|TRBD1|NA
TGTGCCAGCAGCCGGACGGACAGGGATAATCAGCCCCAGCATTTT
CASSRTDRDNQPQHF
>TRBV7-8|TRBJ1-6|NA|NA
TGTGCCAGCAGCTTAGAACAGGGTTTGATAAATTCACCCCTCCACTTT
CASSLEQGLINSPLHF
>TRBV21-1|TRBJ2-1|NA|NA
TGTGCCAGCAGCGTCAGGACTAGCGGGAGCAATGAGCAGTTCTTC
CASSVRTSGSNEQFF
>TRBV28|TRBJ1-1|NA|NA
TGTGCCAGCACCCTGGGGCCCTCGGGCAGGGCGGCTTTCTTT
CASTLGPSGRAAFF
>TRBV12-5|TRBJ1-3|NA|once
TGTAAGGGTCTCGGAAACACCATATATTTT
CKGLGNTIYF
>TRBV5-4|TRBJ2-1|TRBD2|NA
TGTGCCAGCAGCCCCGAGGGACTAGCGGTACACAATGAGCAGTTCTTC
CASSPEGLAVHNEQFF
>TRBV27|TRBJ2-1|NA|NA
TGTGCCAGCAGTTGGGGGCGGGAGAGCAATGAGCAGTTCTTC
CASSWGRESNEQFF
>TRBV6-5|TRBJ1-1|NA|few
TGTGCCAGCAGTCACCAGGGTTCCACTGAAGCTTTCTTT
CASSHQGSTEAFF
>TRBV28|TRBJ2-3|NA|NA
TGTGCCAGCGCATTCCTCAGTGGGACAGATACGCAGTATTTT
CASAFLSGTDTQYF
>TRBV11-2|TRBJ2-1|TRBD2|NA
TGTGCCAGCAGCGGGGCCGCTAGCGGACTCAACAATGAGCAGTTCTTC
CASSGAASGLNNEQFF
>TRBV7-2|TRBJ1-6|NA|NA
TGTGCCAGCAGCTTTCAGGGGTATGGTTCACCCCTCCACTTT
CASSFQGYGSPLHF
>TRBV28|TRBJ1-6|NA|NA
TGTGCCAGCAGGCAAGAGTTGAATTCACCCCTCCACTTT
CASRQELNSPLHF
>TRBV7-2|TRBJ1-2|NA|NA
TGTGCCAGCAGCTTGTCGACGGTCTCCGAGGGCTACACCTTC
CASSLSTVSEGYTF
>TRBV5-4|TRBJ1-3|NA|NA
TGTGCCAGCAGCCAGATCGGACAGCTTGGAAACACCATATATTTT
CASSQIGQLGNTIYF
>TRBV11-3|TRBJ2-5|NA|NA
TGTGCCAGCAGCGGGGGACACGGAACTCAAGAGACCCAGTACTTC
CASSGGHGTQETQYF
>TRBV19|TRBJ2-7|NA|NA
TGTGCCAGTATCCATACCGGACTGTTCTCCTACGAGCAGTACTTC
CASIHTGLFSYEQYF
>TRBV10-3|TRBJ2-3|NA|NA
TGTGCCATCGGCTTCTCCGGTACAGATACGCAGTATTTT
CAIGFSGTDTQYF
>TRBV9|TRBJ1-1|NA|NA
TGTGCCAGCAGCGCCAGGGGAAGTTTCACTGAAGCTTTCTTT
CASSARGSFTEAFF
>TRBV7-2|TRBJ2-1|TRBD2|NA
TGTGCCAGCAGCTTAGACGGGAGGGCCAGGCAGTTCTTC
CASSLDGRARQFF
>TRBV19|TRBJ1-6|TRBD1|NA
TGTGCCAGCCGGGGGGCAGGGGGTTCACCCCTCCACTTT
CASRGAGGSPLHF
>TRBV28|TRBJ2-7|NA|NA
TGTGCCAGCAGTCAGGGGGGGGCGAGGGACCACGAGCAGTACTTC
CASSQGGARDHEQYF
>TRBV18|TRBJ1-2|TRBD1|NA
TGTGCCAGCTCACCACTCCCGACAGGGGACTATGGCTACACCTTC
CASSPLPTGDYGYTF
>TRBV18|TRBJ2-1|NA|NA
TGTGCCAGCTCACCACCGAGACGTAACCCTTGGTTCTTC
CASSPPRRNPWFF
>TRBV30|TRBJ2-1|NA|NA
TGTGCCTGGAGTGTACGGTTAGGTGAGCAGTTCTTC
CAWSVRLGEQFF
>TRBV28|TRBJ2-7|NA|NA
TGTGCCAGCAGACGGCGGGATCACGCCCAATCGAGGGAGCAGTACTTC
CASRRRDHAQSREQYF
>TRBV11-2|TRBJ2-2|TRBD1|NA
TGTGCCAGCAGCTTAGTAGGCAGGGGGCCGGGAAGGTCCGGGGAGCTGTTTTTT
CASSLVGRGPGRSGELFF
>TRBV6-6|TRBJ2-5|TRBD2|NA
TGTGCCAGCACCACACGGCGGGGGAGCAGAGAGACCCAGTACTTC
CASTTRRGSRETQYF
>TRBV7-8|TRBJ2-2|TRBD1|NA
TGTGCCAGCAGCACCCAGGGGGCGGGTTGGAACACCGGGGAGCTGTTTTTT
CASSTQGAGWNTGELFF
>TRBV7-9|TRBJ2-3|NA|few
TGTGCCAGCAGCTTCGGGACCCCGGAAGATACGCAGTATTTT
CASSFGTPEDTQYF
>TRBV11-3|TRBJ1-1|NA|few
TGTGCCAGCAGTTCGGCGAGAGCCCTCATGAACACTGAAGCTTTCTTT
CASSSARALMNTEAFF
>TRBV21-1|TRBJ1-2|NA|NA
TGTGCCAGCAGCACCCCCCAAGGTGGGGTAGTCTGTCTGGTCTATGGCTACACCTTC
CASSTPQGGVVCLVYGYTF
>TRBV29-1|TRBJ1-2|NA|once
TGCAGCGTCGCCGGACAGAACGTGAACTATGGCTACACCTTC
CSVAGQNVNYGYTF
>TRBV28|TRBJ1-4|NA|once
TGTGCCAGCAGTTCCTTGAGGGGGTCGGGGGAAAAACTGTTTTTT
CASSSLRGSGEKLFF
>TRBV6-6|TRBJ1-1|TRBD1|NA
TGTGCCAGCAGTTACTCTCGTCAGGGGGCGCTCACTGAAGCTTTCTTT
CASSYSRQGALTEAFF
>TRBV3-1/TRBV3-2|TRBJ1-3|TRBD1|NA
TGTGCCAGCAGCCAAGAATACTCAGGGGGCCGTATCTTCTCCTCTGGAAACACCATATATTTT
CASSQEYSGGRIFSSGNTIYF
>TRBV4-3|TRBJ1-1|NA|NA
TGCGCCAGCAGCCAAGGGGTAAACACTGAAGCTTTCTTT
CASSQGVNTEAFF
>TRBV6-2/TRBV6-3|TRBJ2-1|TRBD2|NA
TGTGCCAGCAGTCCGACTAGCGGGAGATACAATGAGCAGTTCTTC
CASSPTSGRYNEQFF
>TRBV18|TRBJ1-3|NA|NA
TGTGCCAGCTCACAGGGAACCGAGAACACCATATATTTT
CASSQGTENTIYF
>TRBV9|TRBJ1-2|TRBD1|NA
TGTGCCAGCACTACCGGGACAGGGGGCGCAAACTATGGCTACACCTTC
CASTTGTGGANYGYTF
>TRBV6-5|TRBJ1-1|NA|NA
TGTGCCAGCCGTTTCAGTCCGAACACTGAAGCTTTCTTT
CASRFSPNTEAFF
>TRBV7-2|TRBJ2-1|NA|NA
TGTGCCAGCAGCAGGGGGGGCGGGTCCCCCGCCTACAATGAGCAGTTCTTC
CASSRGGGSPAYNEQFF
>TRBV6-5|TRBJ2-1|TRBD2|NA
TGTGCCAGCAGTCCTAGACTAGCGGGAGTGGAGCAGTTCTTC
CASSPRLAGVEQFF
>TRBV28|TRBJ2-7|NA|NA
TGTGCCAGCAGGGGAACAGGGAAATACGAGCAGTACTTC
CASRGTGKYEQYF
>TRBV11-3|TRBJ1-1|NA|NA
TGTGCCAGCAGCCCGAGATGGGGGAACACTGAAGCTTTCTTT
CASSPRWGNTEAFF
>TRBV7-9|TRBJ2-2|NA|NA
TGTGCCAGCAGCTACCGGGAGACCACCGGGGAGCTGTTTTTT
CASSYRETTGELFF
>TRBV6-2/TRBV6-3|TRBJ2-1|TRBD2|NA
TGTGCCAGCAGTTCCTTTACTAGCGGGAGGGGGAATGAGCAGTTCTTC
CASSSFTSGRGNEQFF
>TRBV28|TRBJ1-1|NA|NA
TGTGCCAGCAGTTTACGATTCAGGAGTGAAGCTTTCTTT
CASSLRFRSEAFF
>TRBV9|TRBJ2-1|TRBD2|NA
TGTGCCAGCAGCCGGACTAGCGAGGGTGAGCAGTTCTTC
CASSRTSEGEQFF
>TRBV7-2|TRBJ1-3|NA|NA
TGTGCCAGCACTCCCGGCGGGACTAGCAGAAACACCATATATTTT
CASTPGGTSRNTIYF
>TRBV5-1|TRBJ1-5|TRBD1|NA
TGCGCCAGCAGCTCCGGACAGGGGGCATCACAGCCCCAGCATTTT
CASSSGQGASQPQHF
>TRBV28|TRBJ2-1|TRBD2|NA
TGTGCCAGCAGACTAGCGGTGAATGAGCAGTTCTTC
CASRLAVNEQFF
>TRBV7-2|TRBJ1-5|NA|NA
TGTGCCAGCAGCTTACTTACAGGGTGGAATCAGCCCCAGCATTTT
CASSLLTGWNQPQHF
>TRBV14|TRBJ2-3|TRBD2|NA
TGTGCCAGCAGCCCCCTGCGTAGCGGGAGCACAGATACGCAGTATTTT
CASSPLRSGSTDTQYF
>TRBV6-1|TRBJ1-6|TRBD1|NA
TGTGCCAGCAGAGAAGGACAGGACACTGCTTCACCCCTCCACTTT
CASREGQDTASPLHF
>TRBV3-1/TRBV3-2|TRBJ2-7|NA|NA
TGTGCCAGCAGCCAAGATATTAGCGACTCCTACGAGCAGTACTTC
CASSQDISDSYEQYF
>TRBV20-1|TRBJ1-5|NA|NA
TGCAGTGCTAGTGCTGGGTCGGGGGTTATTCAGCCCCAGCATTTT
CSASAGSGVIQPQHF
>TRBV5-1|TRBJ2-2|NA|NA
TGCGCCAGCAGCTTGGAGGGGGTGGAGAACACCGGGGAGCTGTTTTTT
CASSLEGVENTGELFF
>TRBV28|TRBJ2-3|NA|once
TGTGCCAGCAGTCCCCGCCCCGGCAGGGCATTGGATACGCAGTATTTT
CASSPRPGRALDTQYF